These 10 T cell receptor beta chains were sequenced from one sample in a study of neurological immune-mediated disorders (dated by TCRdb to about 2019). Libraries were constructed by 5' RACE. This sample was sequenced with an Illumina HiSeq 2500. TCRdb reprocessed the public reads (quality trimming at Q25 with fastp, clone calling with MiXCR) and kept in-frame beta chains. Each entry merges the rows of one CDR3 protein and shows their most common DNA and genes. This sample holds some 28,000 distinct CDR3 sequences; roughly an eighth were observed only once. The top ten constitute 7.8% of the sample. Sequenced material: PBMCs. Receptors were obtained from a man aged 60 to 75 in good health.

The table lists this clonotype with many counts. This chain links TRBV6-2 or TRBV6-3 with TRBJ2-2, with D possibly TRBD1 on 6 matching bases. This CDR3 comprises 17 residues. Germline values: CDR1 MNHEY, CDR2 SVGEGT. V was pared by 5 bases and J by 2 bases, with 18 bases between. In DNA, the CDR3 is TGTGCCAGCAGTGACAGGACAGAGAGGGGTAACACCGGGGAGCTGTTTTTT. Translating it yields CASSDRTERGNTGELFF.

Only a few counts were recorded for this clonotype. The gene calls are TRBV2 and TRBJ2-1; no clear D gene. CDR1 is SNHLY and CDR2 is FYNNEI in the germline V gene. The CDR3 totals 12 residues. The germline V and J ends were trimmed by 6 bases and 5 bases, with 8 bases remaining between them. CDR3 in DNA: TGTGCCAGCAGCGACGATGACAATGAGCAGTTCTTC. Residues: CASSDDDNEQFF.

This clonotype came up many times. V usage is TRBV20-1 and J usage is TRBJ1-1; D might be TRBD1 (6 bases). Germline CDR1 reads DFQATT; CDR2 reads SNEGSKA (reference sequence). V was clipped by 5 bases and J by 8 bases, with 15 bases between them. This CDR3 spans 12 amino acids. The CDR3 loop reads CSALDRSGEAFF. Written as DNA, the CDR3 is TGCAGTGCTCTCGACAGGTCTGGGGAAGCTTTCTTT.

This clonotype was observed many times. The rearrangement joins TRBV5-1 to TRBJ1-1, with 10 nucleotides matching TRBD1. V was clipped by 5 bases and J by 5 bases; unmatched bases: 9. The germline gives CDR1 SGHRS, CDR2 YFSETQ. The CDR3 is 15 amino acids. This CDR3 is CASSWGTGAGTEAFF. CDR3 coding DNA: TGCGCCAGCAGTTGGGGGACAGGGGCAGGAACTGAAGCTTTCTTT. Looking up the rest from reference TRBV5-1 and TRBJ1-1 gives the full variable domain: KAGVTQTPRYLIKTRGQQVTLSCSPISGHRSVSWYQQTPGQGLQFLFEYFSETQRNKGNFPGRFSGRQFSNSRSEMNVSTLELGDSALYLCASSWGTGAGTEAFFGQGTRLTVV.

This clonotype was detected many times. V is TRBV20-1 and J is TRBJ1-5, with TRBD1 identical over 8 bases. The CDR3 sequence is 15 residues long. Germline V gene sequence: CDR1 DFQATT, CDR2 SNEGSKA (reference sequence). J was trimmed by 9 bases and V by 0 bases; bases with no gene match: 10. The CDR3 sequence: CSAREGTGDRGPQHF. For the CDR3, the DNA is TGCAGTGCTAGAGAGGGGACAGGAGACCGAGGGCCCCAGCATTTT.

This clonotype appeared many times. The chain employs TRBV5-1 and TRBJ2-2; 10 bases match TRBD2. Germline trimming cut 0 bases from V and 9 bases from J; bases unmatched to any gene: 11. The CDR3 length is 17 residues. Germline V gene data show CDR1 as SGHRS and CDR2 as YFSETQ. DNA for the CDR3: TGCGCCAGCAGCTTGGCCTCAGCTAGCGGGAGCGTGAGGGAGCTGTTTTTT. Translated, it gives CASSLASASGSVRELFF.

This clonotype showed up many times. This chain connects TRBV5-1 to TRBJ2-1; 9 nucleotides agree with TRBD2. CDR1 SGHRS and CDR2 YFSETQ come from the germline V gene. The CDR3 length is 13 residues. Trimming cost V 4 bases and J 8 bases; bases outside gene matches: 4. The CDR3 bases are TGCGCCAGCAGCCAAGGGACTAGCTATGAGCAGTTCTTC. It translates to CASSQGTSYEQFF.

This clonotype was recorded many times. The chain employs TRBV2 and TRBJ2-7; D may match TRBD1 or TRBD2 (5 bases each). Germline values: CDR1 SNHLY, CDR2 FYNNEI. The CDR3 consists of 15 residues. V was cut by 4 bases and J by 3 bases, with 16 bases left in between. This CDR3 reads CASSAPGRTFYEQYF. CDR3 in DNA: TGTGCCAGCAGTGCACCGGGACGGACTTTCTACGAGCAGTACTTC.

Ten or more counts support this clonotype. V usage is TRBV5-1 and J usage is TRBJ1-1; 8 bases map to TRBD1. This CDR3 comprises 13 residues. Germline lookup yields CDR1 SGHRS and CDR2 YFSETQ. V was clipped by 4 bases and J by 7 bases; unmatched bases: 6. CDR3 loop: CASSPSTGGEAFF. In DNA form, the CDR3 reads TGCGCCAGCAGCCCCTCCACAGGGGGTGAAGCTTTCTTT.

In this sample, this clonotype turned up many times. The rearrangement links TRBV7-3 to TRBJ2-1, with 15 bases lining up with TRBD2. The germline V gene encodes CDR1 SGHTA and CDR2 FQGTGA. This CDR3 has 13 amino acids. With 6 bases clipped from V and 12 bases from J, the junction kept 3 bases outside the gene matches. The CDR3 nucleotides read TGTGCCAGCAGTTCGGGACTAGCGGGGGGGCAGTTCTTC. Residues: CASSSGLAGGQFF.